Listed below are T cell receptor beta chains from one sample, sequenced in a study of T cells after yellow fever vaccination. TCRdb reanalysed the 5' RACE reads using MiXCR and keeps one entry per CDR3 protein. Of hundreds of thousands of distinct CDR3 sequences in the sample, roughly 14% were seen once. The sample in question was PBMCs, obtained on the day of the yellow fever booster vaccination. Every receptor here comes from a young man who received the YFV17D yellow fever vaccine. Each CDR3 is given with its conserved first and last residue. D genes are given only for firm matches. Rows give clone size only sometimes, using once, few, many, or a class for an expanded clone.

v_gene: TRBV5-1
d_gene: .
len: 14
j_gene: TRBJ2-7
abundance: many
CDR3nt: TGCGCCAGCAGCTCCGGGCCCGCTTCCTACGAGCAGTACTTC
CDR3aa: CASSSGPASYEQYF

v_gene: TRBV11-2
d_gene: .
len: 13
j_gene: TRBJ1-6
abundance: few
CDR3nt: TGTGCCAGCAGCTTAGAATACTCGGCGCCCCTCCACTTT
CDR3aa: CASSLEYSAPLHF

v_gene: TRBV7-8
d_gene: .
len: 14
j_gene: TRBJ1-4
abundance: few
CDR3nt: TGTGCCAGCAGAAGGGACGAGTTAGATGAAAAACTGTTTTTT
CDR3aa: CASRRDELDEKLFF

v_gene: TRBV20-1
d_gene: TRBD1
len: 15
j_gene: TRBJ1-6
abundance: .
CDR3nt: TGCAGTGCTCGAGGACAGGCCTCCTATAATTCACCCCTCCACTTT
CDR3aa: CSARGQASYNSPLHF

v_gene: TRBV10-3
d_gene: .
len: 12
j_gene: TRBJ2-7
abundance: .
CDR3nt: TGTGCCATCAGTGCCCTAGCCTACGAGCAGTACTTC
CDR3aa: CAISALAYEQYF

v_gene: TRBV12-3/TRBV12-4
d_gene: .
len: 17
j_gene: TRBJ2-5
abundance: .
CDR3nt: TGTGCCAGCAGTTTACGGGGTTCGGGAAGAGGCCAAGAGACCCAGTACTTC
CDR3aa: CASSLRGSGRGQETQYF

v_gene: TRBV7-2
d_gene: .
len: 16
j_gene: TRBJ2-1
abundance: few
CDR3nt: TGTGCCAGCAGCTTTTTAGAGCGGACTATTAAGAATGAGCAGTTCTTC
CDR3aa: CASSFLERTIKNEQFF

v_gene: TRBV7-8
d_gene: .
len: 14
j_gene: TRBJ1-1
abundance: few
CDR3nt: TGTGCCAGCAGCCCGGTGTTTGTGCACACTGAAGCTTTCTTT
CDR3aa: CASSPVFVHTEAFF

v_gene: TRBV10-3
d_gene: .
len: 15
j_gene: TRBJ1-6
abundance: .
CDR3nt: TGTGCCATCAGTGATGATGGGACTGGCAGTTCACCCCTCCACTTT
CDR3aa: CAISDDGTGSSPLHF

v_gene: TRBV6-6
d_gene: .
len: 12
j_gene: TRBJ2-7
abundance: few
CDR3nt: TGTGCCAGCAGCACCCACCGGGACGAGCAGTACTTC
CDR3aa: CASSTHRDEQYF

v_gene: TRBV12-3/TRBV12-4
d_gene: .
len: 15
j_gene: TRBJ2-2
abundance: few
CDR3nt: TGTGCCCAATACAGCGGGCAGGGCAACACCGGGGAGCTGTTTTTT
CDR3aa: CAQYSGQGNTGELFF

v_gene: TRBV15
d_gene: .
len: 13
j_gene: TRBJ1-5
abundance: .
CDR3nt: TGTGCCACCAGCAGTACAACCGCTGCGCCCCAGCATTTT
CDR3aa: CATSSTTAAPQHF

v_gene: TRBV27
d_gene: .
len: 15
j_gene: TRBJ1-6
abundance: .
CDR3nt: TGTGCCAGCAGTTTAGTCCAGGAAAGTTATTCACCCCTCCACTTT
CDR3aa: CASSLVQESYSPLHF

v_gene: TRBV9
d_gene: .
len: 15
j_gene: TRBJ2-1
abundance: .
CDR3nt: TGTGCCAGCAGCGTAGAAGGGGTCAGGGTAAATGAGCAGTTCTTC
CDR3aa: CASSVEGVRVNEQFF

v_gene: TRBV5-1
d_gene: .
len: 14
j_gene: TRBJ1-1
abundance: few
CDR3nt: TGCGCCAGCAGCTTGTCTCGGCTGAACACTGAAGCTTTCTTT
CDR3aa: CASSLSRLNTEAFF

v_gene: TRBV7-2
d_gene: TRBD2
len: 15
j_gene: TRBJ2-5
abundance: few
CDR3nt: TGTGCCAGCAGCCCATCCTGGACTAGTCGGGAGACCCAGTACTTC
CDR3aa: CASSPSWTSRETQYF

v_gene: TRBV24-1
d_gene: TRBD2
len: 15
j_gene: TRBJ2-1
abundance: few
CDR3nt: TGTGCCACCAGTTCTAGCGGGAGGGCCGGGAATGAGCAGTTCTTC
CDR3aa: CATSSSGRAGNEQFF

v_gene: TRBV19
d_gene: .
len: 14
j_gene: TRBJ2-3
abundance: .
CDR3nt: TGTGCCAGTAGTATAGCTTGGCCCACAGATACGCAGTATTTT
CDR3aa: CASSIAWPTDTQYF

v_gene: TRBV7-2
d_gene: .
len: 15
j_gene: TRBJ1-4
abundance: .
CDR3nt: TGTGCCAGCAGCTTAAGGGCAGCCACTAATGAAAAACTGTTTTTT
CDR3aa: CASSLRAATNEKLFF

v_gene: TRBV19
d_gene: .
len: 12
j_gene: TRBJ2-1
abundance: few
CDR3nt: TGTGCCAGTAGTATAGGCTGGAATGAGCAGTTCTTC
CDR3aa: CASSIGWNEQFF

v_gene: TRBV29-1
d_gene: .
len: 14
j_gene: TRBJ2-7
abundance: few
CDR3nt: TGCAGCGTTCCCGGGGGACACGCACCCTACGAGCAGTACTTC
CDR3aa: CSVPGGHAPYEQYF

v_gene: TRBV15
d_gene: TRBD1
len: 16
j_gene: TRBJ2-1
abundance: many
CDR3nt: TGTGCCACCAGCAGAGATAATAACAGGGGGCGTTATGAGCAGTTCTTC
CDR3aa: CATSRDNNRGRYEQFF

v_gene: TRBV6-1
d_gene: .
len: 16
j_gene: TRBJ1-5
abundance: .
CDR3nt: TGTGCCAGCAGAGAAAGAACAGGGCGGGAGAATCAGCCCCAGCATTTT
CDR3aa: CASRERTGRENQPQHF

v_gene: TRBV14
d_gene: .
len: 14
j_gene: TRBJ1-1
abundance: .
CDR3nt: TGTGCCAGCAGCCAAGATCTGGGATACACTGAAGCTTTCTTT
CDR3aa: CASSQDLGYTEAFF

v_gene: TRBV12-3/TRBV12-4
d_gene: .
len: 13
j_gene: TRBJ1-5
abundance: few
CDR3nt: TGTGCCAGCAGTTTATCGAAGGATCAGCCCCAGCATTTT
CDR3aa: CASSLSKDQPQHF

v_gene: TRBV18
d_gene: .
len: 16
j_gene: TRBJ2-3
abundance: .
CDR3nt: TGTGCCAGCTCACCACGAAACGGAGCTAGCACAGATACGCAGTATTTT
CDR3aa: CASSPRNGASTDTQYF

v_gene: TRBV20-1
d_gene: .
len: 12
j_gene: TRBJ1-5
abundance: .
CDR3nt: TGCAGTGCTAGAGGTCCAAATCAGCCCCAGCATTTT
CDR3aa: CSARGPNQPQHF

v_gene: TRBV20-1
d_gene: TRBD2
len: 14
j_gene: TRBJ2-3
abundance: .
CDR3nt: TGCAGTGCTAACGGACTAGCGGGCACAGATACGCAGTATTTT
CDR3aa: CSANGLAGTDTQYF

v_gene: TRBV20-1
d_gene: .
len: 14
j_gene: TRBJ2-1
abundance: .
CDR3nt: TGCAGTGCCCCCCGTGCGGGCAGGGAGGATGAGCAGTTCTTC
CDR3aa: CSAPRAGREDEQFF

v_gene: TRBV20-1
d_gene: .
len: 15
j_gene: TRBJ2-1
abundance: few
CDR3nt: TGCAGTGCGATCGTACAGGGTTTTTCCTACAATGAGCAGTTCTTC
CDR3aa: CSAIVQGFSYNEQFF

v_gene: TRBV20-1
d_gene: .
len: 16
j_gene: TRBJ2-5
abundance: few
CDR3nt: TGCAGTGCCCTACGCGGGGATTCTGTGTTACAAGAGACCCAGTACTTC
CDR3aa: CSALRGDSVLQETQYF

v_gene: TRBV7-2
d_gene: .
len: 16
j_gene: TRBJ2-1
abundance: .
CDR3nt: TGTGCCAGCAGCTTAGCGCCCAGGGTTGCGAACAATGAGCAGTTCTTC
CDR3aa: CASSLAPRVANNEQFF

v_gene: TRBV6-5
d_gene: TRBD2
len: 17
j_gene: TRBJ2-5
abundance: .
CDR3nt: TGTGCCAGCAGTTACTCTACTAGCGGGAGGGCTCCAGAGACCCAGTACTTC
CDR3aa: CASSYSTSGRAPETQYF

v_gene: TRBV29-1
d_gene: .
len: 15
j_gene: TRBJ2-3
abundance: few
CDR3nt: TGCAGCGTAACTTTTGGAGGGTTCAGCACAGATACGCAGTATTTT
CDR3aa: CSVTFGGFSTDTQYF